The 29 T cell receptor beta chains below were found in one sample sequenced in a study of T cell responses to AZD1222 COVID-19 vaccine. Repertoires were generated with immunoSEQ multiplex PCR, while TCRdb's copy carries only in-frame clones and drops some. Of around 89,000 clones in the sample, under 90% were seen once. Sequenced here: peripheral blood, sampled on day 0 of AZD1222 vaccination. These receptors came from an adult in good health.

The gene calls are TRBV6-6 and TRBJ1-6; tentative D call: TRBD1 (6 bases). The V gene's germline CDR1 is MNHNY and CDR2 SVGAGI (reference sequence). With 6 bases removed from V and 7 bases from J, the gap between germline ends came to 19 bases. The CDR3 runs 16 residues. CDR3 sequence reads: CASRTQTSGVNSPLHF. The CDR3 nucleotides read TGTGCCAGCAGGACCCAAACCTCAGGGGTAAATTCACCCCTCCACTTT.

The V and J genes are TRBV6-5 and TRBJ2-3; 9 bases fit TRBD1. CDR3 length: 14 residues. The germline V gene encodes CDR1 MNHEY and CDR2 SVGAGI. Unmatched junction bases numbered 4, after V lost 6 bases and J lost 3 bases. The CDR3 region has the DNA TGTGCCAGCAGCGGACAGGGGAGGACAGATACGCAGTATTTT. Translation: CASSGQGRTDTQYF.

This chain uses TRBV5-1 with TRBJ2-1; either TRBD1 or TRBD2 may fit D (5 bases each). The CDR3 sequence is 15 residues long. V shed 0 bases and J shed 8 bases, with 15 bases lying between them. Germline V gene lookup returns CDR1 SGHRS and CDR2 YFSETQ. The CDR3: CASSLEGAGGDEQFF. In DNA, the CDR3 is TGCGCCAGCAGCTTGGAAGGGGCAGGAGGCGATGAGCAGTTCTTC.

The CDR3 region is CASSFSSSGNTIYF. The CDR3 DNA reads as TGTGCCAGCAGTTTCTCTTCCTCCGGAAACACCATATATTTT. The gene calls are TRBV6-5 and TRBJ1-3; D gene uncertain. The V gene's germline CDR1 is MNHEY and CDR2 SVGAGI. The CDR3 totals 14 residues. Trimming pared 4 bases from V and 4 bases from J, leaving 11 bases between.

The chain employs TRBV19 and TRBJ1-1, with a tentative D call TRBD1 (5 bases). CDR1 is LNHDA, CDR2 SQIVND, per germline (reference sequence). The length of the CDR3 is 14 residues. The V end lost 3 bases, the J end lost 6 bases, and 14 bases lay between the germline ends. CDR3 DNA sequence: TGTGCCAGTAGTATGACCTTGGGAGGGGCTGAAGCTTTCTTT. Its translation is CASSMTLGGAEAFF.

The chain links TRBV9 to TRBJ2-1, with 9 nucleotides matching TRBD2. Germline V gene sequence: CDR1 SGDLS, CDR2 YYNGEE. Trimming at V came to 2 bases and at J to 0 bases, leaving 12 bases not matched to a gene. The CDR3 spans 19 residues. The chain's CDR3 is CASSVEPSGARSSYNEQFF. The CDR3 coding sequence is TGTGCCAGCAGCGTCGAGCCTAGCGGGGCTAGGAGCTCCTACAATGAGCAGTTCTTC.

The CDR3 is CASSPTETSGNTIYF. The CDR3 DNA reads as TGTGCCAGCTCGCCGACAGAAACCTCTGGAAACACCATATATTTT. The chain joins TRBV18 to TRBJ1-3; maybe TRBD1 (5 bases). This CDR3 is built from 15 residues. Trimming left V 6 bases short and J 0 bases short, with 12 bases between. Germline assignment: CDR1 KGHSH and CDR2 LQKENI. The entire variable domain, with the rest obtained from reference TRBV18 and TRBJ1-3, is as follows: NAGVMQNPRHLVRRRGQEARLRCSPMKGHSHVYWYRQLPEEGLKFMVYLQKENIIDESGMPKERFSAEFPKEGPSILRIQQVVRGDSAAYFCASSPTETSGNTIYFGEGSWLTVV.

CDR3 loop: CASILANTEAFF. CDR3 nucleotides: TGTGCCAGCATTCTCGCGAACACTGAAGCTTTCTTT. The rearrangement uses TRBV7-9 and TRBJ1-1; D not resolved. The CDR3 has 12 amino acids. V was cut by 7 bases and J by 1 base, with 7 bases left in between. From germline, CDR1 is SEHNR and CDR2 FQNEAQ (reference sequence).

This chain connects TRBV5-5 to TRBJ2-7; D might be TRBD1 (6 bases). With 7 bases removed from V and 2 bases from J, the gap between germline ends came to 19 bases. CDR1 and CDR2 from the germline V gene are SGHKS and YYEKEE (reference sequence). This CDR3 is built from 15 residues. The CDR3 region is CASVTGPGPTYEQYF. CDR3 sequence (DNA): TGTGCCAGCGTAACAGGGCCGGGCCCAACCTACGAGCAGTACTTC. Complete variable domain (other parts from reference TRBV5-5 and TRBJ2-7): DAGVTQSPTHLIKTRGQQVTLRCSPISGHKSVSWYQQVLGQGPQFIFQYYEKEERGRGNFPDRFSARQFPNYSSELNVNALLLGDSALYLCASVTGPGPTYEQYFGPGTRLTVT.

This chain connects TRBV19 to TRBJ1-5, with 9 bases fitting TRBD1. There are 18 residues in the CDR3. The ends lost 4 bases at V and 0 bases at J; junction bases unmatched: 10. Germline CDR1 and CDR2: LNHDA and SQIVND (reference sequence). The CDR3, as DNA: TGTGCCAGTAGTACGGGACAGGGAGGGCCGTATAGCAATCAGCCCCAGCATTTT. Protein: CASSTGQGGPYSNQPQHF.

The chain has TRBV5-6 and TRBJ1-2; 7 bases are shared with TRBD1. Germline assignment: CDR1 SGHDT and CDR2 YYEEEE. The trim removed 0 bases at V and 4 bases at J, leaving 9 bases unmatched. CDR3 length equals 16 residues. CDR3 residues: CASSLEGGRALYGYTF. CDR3 in DNA: TGTGCCAGCAGCTTGGAAGGGGGCAGGGCCCTCTATGGCTACACCTTC.

V and J are TRBV19 and TRBJ1-4, with 7 nucleotides matching TRBD1. J gave up 6 bases and V 3 bases, and 7 bases lay outside the gene matches. Germline-derived CDR1 and CDR2 are LNHDA and SQIVND (reference sequence). This CDR3 is built from 15 residues. The CDR3 protein is CASSIPTGKDEKLFF. The CDR3 DNA reads TGTGCCAGTAGTATCCCGACAGGGAAAGATGAAAAACTGTTTTTT.

The CDR3 DNA sequence: TGTGCCTGGAGTGTCCAGGAGGGGGCGGGAGCTTTCTTT. Protein: CAWSVQEGAGAFF. The rearrangement joins TRBV30 to TRBJ1-1, with 7 bases lining up with TRBD1. The V segment lost 0 bases and the J segment 10 bases; nucleotides outside the gene matches: 8. The germline V gene has CDR1 GTSNPN and CDR2 SVGIG (reference sequence). The CDR3 has 13 residues. The full variable domain, in which reference TRBV30 and TRBJ1-1 provide the parts outside the CDR3, is SQTIHQWPATLVQPVGSPLSLECTVEGTSNPNLYWYRQAAGRGLQLLFYSVGIGQISSEVPQNLSASRPQDRQFILSSKKLLLSDSGFYLCAWSVQEGAGAFFGQGTRLTVV.

This clone was seen once. The chain recombines TRBV19 with TRBJ2-2, with 8 bases matching TRBD2. Unmatched junction bases numbered 5, after V lost 6 bases and J lost 5 bases. The germline V gene encodes CDR1 LNHDA and CDR2 SQIVND (reference sequence). CDR3 length: 14 residues. CDR3 amino acids: CASSPPGGTGELFF. In DNA form, the CDR3 reads TGTGCCAGTAGCCCCCCGGGGGGGACCGGGGAGCTGTTTTTT.

In nucleotides, the CDR3 is TGCAGTGCTCTAGGGCGCAATGAGCAGTTCTTC. Translation gives CSALGRNEQFF. The chain is built from TRBV20-1 and TRBJ2-1; D gene uncertain. The CDR3 runs to 11 residues. The germline gives CDR1 DFQATT, CDR2 SNEGSKA (reference sequence). The ends were cut back, 5 bases at V and 6 bases at J, with 8 bases in the middle.

The CDR3 protein is CASSLWGNGNTIYF. As DNA, the CDR3 is TGTGCCAGTAGCCTATGGGGAAATGGAAACACCATATATTTT. The V call is TRBV19, the J call TRBJ1-3; D not certain. Germline lookup yields CDR1 LNHDA and CDR2 SQIVND (reference sequence). The CDR3 runs 14 residues. The V end was cut by 6 bases, the J end by 3 bases, with 12 bases between.

The chain combines TRBV30 with TRBJ1-1; no firm D call. Germline V CDR1 and CDR2: GTSNPN, SVGIG (reference sequence). The CDR3 sequence is 13 residues long. V was cut by 1 base and J by 3 bases, with 9 bases left in between. Here the CDR3 DNA reads TGTGCCTGGAGTGAGGGCAGCCACACTGAAGCTTTCTTT. Its protein is CAWSEGSHTEAFF.

The chain carries TRBV28 and TRBJ2-7; D is uncertain. The CDR3 extends over 15 amino acids. The germline gives CDR1 MDHEN, CDR2 SYDVKM. Trimming removed 5 bases from V and 1 base from J, with 15 bases in between. Here the CDR3 DNA reads TGTGCCAGCAGTGGGGTGTTCGGCGGATCCTACGAGCAGTACTTC. This codes for CASSGVFGGSYEQYF.

The chain employs TRBV7-2 and TRBJ2-5; possibly TRBD1 or TRBD2 for D (5 bases each). Germline values: CDR1 SGHTA, CDR2 FQGNSA. The V and J ends lost 0 bases and 5 bases respectively, with 10 bases between them. The CDR3 consists of 14 residues. CDR3 protein: CASSLAGRGETQYF. In nucleotides, the CDR3 is TGTGCCAGCAGCTTAGCGGGGCGAGGGGAGACCCAGTACTTC.

The chain uses TRBV7-2 and TRBJ1-2; D unresolved. Germline CDR1 is SGHTA and CDR2 is FQGNSA. V was shortened by 1 base and J by 4 bases, with 13 bases between the two germline ends. The CDR3 contains 15 residues. CDR3 sequence: CASSLESRSPYGYTF. The DNA for the CDR3 is TGTGCCAGCAGCTTAGAGTCCAGAAGTCCCTATGGCTACACCTTC.

The chain recombines TRBV5-1 with TRBJ2-7, with a weak D call TRBD2 (6 bases). CDR1 is SGHRS, CDR2 YFSETQ, per germline. The V end was cut by 1 base, the J end by 4 bases, with 15 bases between. The CDR3 covers 15 residues. The CDR3 region is CASSLTPGLRYEQYF. The CDR3 bases are TGCGCCAGCAGCTTGACCCCGGGACTCCGGTACGAGCAGTACTTC.

There are a few counts of this clone. The chain is built from TRBV11-2 and TRBJ1-6; TRBD1 might be the D (5 bases). Trimming pared 3 bases from V and 9 bases from J, leaving 18 bases between. The CDR3 extends over 16 amino acids. Germline V gene sequence: CDR1 SGHAT, CDR2 FQNNGV. The CDR3 sequence is CASSLSLPGRSSPLHF. The CDR3 DNA is TGTGCCAGCAGCTTGAGCCTTCCGGGACGAAGTTCACCCCTCCACTTT.

The chain is built from TRBV5-6 and TRBJ2-7; TRBD1 is a possible D gene (6 bases). Trimming stripped 4 bases from V and 0 bases from J, with 17 bases between. The germline gives CDR1 SGHDT, CDR2 YYEEEE. This CDR3 contains 16 residues. The DNA of the CDR3 is TGTGCCAGCAGCGCCTATTACAGGGTAGGCTCCTACGAGCAGTACTTC. Its protein is CASSAYYRVGSYEQYF.

This chain connects TRBV5-5 to TRBJ1-3; a weak D match, TRBD1 (5 bases). Germline-derived CDR1 and CDR2 are SGHKS and YYEKEE (reference sequence). V gave up 3 bases and J gave up 4 bases, with 14 bases separating them. The CDR3 is 15 residues long. The CDR3 DNA follows: TGTGCCAGCAGCTACTTATCGGGACTCGGAAACACCATATATTTT. Protein: CASSYLSGLGNTIYF.

About this clone: At one boundary the junction diverges from the germline segment, which might be a read error. The chain employs TRBV19 and TRBJ1-4; 8 nucleotides agree with TRBD1. Germline CDR1 is LNHDA and CDR2 is SQIVND (reference sequence). This CDR3 comprises 13 residues. CDR3 region: CASSDRGESSARF. For the CDR3, the DNA is TGTGCCAGTAGTGACAGGGGTGAATCTTCCGCCCGTTTC.

The chain is built from TRBV9 and TRBJ2-5; D possibly corresponds to TRBD1 (6 bases). V was pared by 0 bases and J by 3 bases, with 9 bases between. CDR3 length: 14 amino acids. Germline CDR1 and CDR2: SGDLS and YYNGEE. The DNA of the CDR3 is TGTGCCAGCAGCGTAGGTTCAGGGGAAGAGACCCAGTACTTC. It translates to CASSVGSGEETQYF.

The J gene is TRBJ1-4, the V gene TRBV6-1; D remains ambiguous. The CDR3 has 17 residues. V gave up 4 bases and J gave up 3 bases, with 18 bases separating them. Germline lookup yields CDR1 MNHNS and CDR2 SASEGT. The CDR3 DNA sequence: TGTGCCAGCAGTGTGGTTGAGGCGGGTAAATCTAATGAAAAACTGTTTTTT. This gives the protein CASSVVEAGKSNEKLFF.

This chain links TRBV5-6 with TRBJ1-2, with D possibly being TRBD1 (5 bases). CDR1 is SGHDT, CDR2 YYEEEE, per germline. The CDR3 runs 14 residues. The ends were cut back, 2 bases at V and 6 bases at J, with 14 bases in the middle. The CDR3 sequence: CASSLSGSRDGYTF. CDR3 sequence (DNA): TGTGCCAGCAGCTTATCAGGGTCTCGAGATGGCTACACCTTC. Combining the CDR3 with reference TRBV5-6 and TRBJ1-2 gives the whole variable domain DAGVTQSPTHLIKTRGQQVTLRCSPKSGHDTVSWYQQALGQGPQFIFQYYEEEERQRGNFPDRFSGHQFPNYSSELNVNALLLGDSALYLCASSLSGSRDGYTFGSGTRLTVV.

The rearrangement links TRBV2 to TRBJ2-3, with 11 positions matching TRBD2. From germline, CDR1 is SNHLY and CDR2 FYNNEI. This CDR3 spans 17 amino acids. V was clipped by 3 bases and J by 2 bases; unmatched bases: 7. In DNA, the CDR3 is TGTGCCAGCAGTGAGTTGGGACTAGCGGTGTACACAGATACGCAGTATTTT. It is translated as CASSELGLAVYTDTQYF.